The 20 T cell receptor beta chains given below trace back to one sample, sequenced in a study of blood T cell repertoires in COVID-19. Generated by immunoSEQ multiplex PCR, the TCRdb table keeps only in-frame clones and is missing some. The sample has approximately 120,000 clones, 79% seen once. The sample was peripheral blood. The receptors derive from a man in his forties with active or convalescent COVID-19.

V gene TRBV7-3 combines with J gene TRBJ2-7; TRBD1 agrees at 9 bases. The CDR3 length is 14 residues. The V gene end was trimmed by 3 bases and the J gene end by 2 bases; junction bases not matched to a gene: 2. CDR1 is SGHTA and CDR2 is FQGTGA in the germline V gene. CDR3 residues: CASSLDRGPYEQYF. The CDR3 region has the DNA TGTGCCAGCAGCTTGGACAGGGGCCCCTACGAGCAGTACTTC.

This sequence joins TRBV18 and TRBJ2-7, with D tentatively TRBD1 (5 bases). The CDR3 is made up of 12 amino acids. V lost 3 bases to trimming and J lost 4 bases, with 7 bases between them. The germline CDR1 and CDR2 sequences are KGHSH and LQKENI. The DNA of the CDR3 is TGTGCCAGCTCACCTAACAGGTACGAGCAGTACTTC. Encoded protein: CASSPNRYEQYF.

This rearrangement joins TRBV30 to TRBJ2-1, with D perhaps TRBD2 (5 bases). From germline, CDR1 is GTSNPN and CDR2 SVGIG (reference sequence). V gave up 5 bases and J gave up 4 bases, with 9 bases separating them. The CDR3 consists of 12 residues. CDR3 region: CAWDYSYNEQFF. The CDR3 coding sequence is TGTGCCTGGGACTACTCGTACAATGAGCAGTTCTTC. The variable domain in full, with the rest retrieved from reference TRBV30 and TRBJ2-1, is SQTIHQWPATLVQPVGSPLSLECTVEGTSNPNLYWYRQAAGRGLQLLFYSVGIGQISSEVPQNLSASRPQDRQFILSSKKLLLSDSGFYLCAWDYSYNEQFFGPGTRLTVL.

The chain links TRBV7-9 to TRBJ2-1, with 7 bases fitting TRBD2. The germline gives CDR1 SEHNR, CDR2 FQNEAQ (reference sequence). The V gene end was trimmed by 2 bases and the J gene end by 7 bases; junction bases not matched to a gene: 20. The CDR3 sequence is 19 residues long. DNA of the CDR3: TGTGCCAGCAGCTTATTATGGTCGGTGGGGGGGACCATTGGGAATGAGCAGTTCTTC. This codes for CASSLLWSVGGTIGNEQFF.

This clone showed up just once. The gene calls are TRBV11-2 and TRBJ2-3; D may be TRBD2 (6 bases). Deletions cut 4 bases from V and 5 bases from J, with 16 bases between. The CDR3 has 15 residues. Germline V CDR1 and CDR2: SGHAT, FQNNGV. CDR3 protein: CASSSRPRREDTQYF. Here the CDR3 DNA reads TGTGCCAGCAGCTCCCGGCCTAGGCGGGAAGATACGCAGTATTTT.

The CDR3 bases are TGCAGCGTTGAAGATCGGGACAGGGGTCGCGAAAAACTGTTTTTT. Translating gives CSVEDRDRGREKLFF. The rearrangement joins TRBV29-1 to TRBJ1-4; 10 bases align to TRBD1. V was pared by 0 bases and J by 8 bases, with 6 bases of the junction left unmatched. CDR3 length equals 15 residues. In germline, CDR1 is SQVTM, CDR2 ANQGSEA.

The chain recombines TRBV5-1 with TRBJ2-1; D is possibly TRBD1 (6 bases). The germline CDR1 and CDR2 sequences are SGHRS and YFSETQ. CDR3 length: 19 residues. V lost 0 bases to trimming and J lost 3 bases, with 22 bases between them. CDR3 residues: CASSLVFPRDNGYYNEQFF. The CDR3 region has the DNA TGCGCCAGCAGCTTGGTTTTTCCCAGGGACAACGGGTACTACAATGAGCAGTTCTTC.

The CDR3 DNA reads TGTGCCAGCAGCTGGGGGGGCCAGGGGGCCTTGGGAGCTTTCTTT. Protein product: CASSWGGQGALGAFF. V is TRBV5-5 and J is TRBJ1-1; 8 positions match TRBD1. Germline CDR1 SGHKS, CDR2 YYEKEE (reference sequence). CDR3 length equals 15 residues. V trimming: 3 bases; J trimming: 10 bases; junction bases outside the gene matches: 14. Variable domain in full (rest from reference TRBV5-5 and TRBJ1-1): DAGVTQSPTHLIKTRGQQVTLRCSPISGHKSVSWYQQVLGQGPQFIFQYYEKEERGRGNFPDRFSARQFPNYSSELNVNALLLGDSALYLCASSWGGQGALGAFFGQGTRLTVV.

This chain joins TRBV28 and TRBJ1-1; the D is unclear. Germline values: CDR1 MDHEN, CDR2 SYDVKM. This CDR3 contains 13 residues. V lost 5 bases and J 1 base, leaving 8 bases between the germline ends. CDR3 sequence reads: CASSNGQNTEAFF. CDR3 DNA sequence: TGTGCCAGCAGTAATGGGCAGAACACTGAAGCTTTCTTT.

The chain recombines TRBV12-5 with TRBJ2-3; a weak D match, TRBD2 (6 bases). V lost 2 bases and J lost 11, with 11 bases in between. The CDR3 runs 12 residues. CDR1 is LGHNT, CDR2 FRNRAP, per germline. DNA for the CDR3: TGTGCTAGTGGTTTGAGTTCCGGGGGGCAGTATTTT. The encoded protein is CASGLSSGGQYF.

CDR3 sequence: CASSGDDKINEQFF. CDR3 nucleotides: TGCGCCAGCAGTGGCGATGACAAGATCAATGAGCAGTTCTTC. This chain connects TRBV10-2 to TRBJ2-1; D uncertain. This CDR3 region has 14 residues. Trimming removed 4 bases at V and 6 bases at J, with 13 bases between. Germline-derived CDR1 and CDR2 are WSHSY and SAAADI.

The CDR3 DNA reads TGTGCCAGCAGTTACGGCGGCAGGGGTGCGAACATTCAGTACTTC. It translates to CASSYGGRGANIQYF. This rearrangement joins TRBV6-2 or TRBV6-3 to TRBJ2-4, with D possibly matching TRBD1 (6 bases). This CDR3 contains 15 residues. Trimming took off 2 bases at V and 7 bases at J, with 15 bases between the two ends. Germline V CDR1 and CDR2: MNHEY, SVGEGT.

The chain is built from TRBV30 and TRBJ2-7; D remains ambiguous. The CDR3 spans 13 residues. The V end lost 0 bases, the J end lost 3 bases, and 9 bases lay between the germline ends. Germline CDR1 GTSNPN, CDR2 SVGIG (reference sequence). CDR3 nucleotide sequence: TGTGCCTGGAGTGTACGGGTCCACTACGAGCAGTACTTC. Translating gives CAWSVRVHYEQYF.

The table lists this clone with many counts. CDR3 nucleotide sequence: TGTGCCAGCAGCAACCGGCGAATAGGGAGTACCTACGAGCAGTACTTC. This sequence encodes CASSNRRIGSTYEQYF. This chain links TRBV7-2 with TRBJ2-7; D is possibly TRBD2 (5 bases). CDR1 is SGHTA and CDR2 is FQGNSA in the germline V gene. The CDR3 contains 16 residues. Trimming took 5 bases from V and 2 from J, leaving 19 bases between them.

In its sample, this clone was seen once. This rearrangement joins TRBV2 to TRBJ1-4; weak D call: TRBD1 (5 bases). The CDR3 totals 13 residues. V was trimmed by 1 base and J by 7 bases, leaving 7 bases between them. Germline CDR1 is SNHLY and CDR2 is FYNNEI. The CDR3 DNA follows: TGTGCCAGCAGTGAAGATCAGGGTGAAAAACTGTTTTTT. Residues: CASSEDQGEKLFF. Filled out from reference TRBV2 and TRBJ1-4, the complete variable domain reads EPEVTQTPSHQVTQMGQEVILRCVPISNHLYFYWYRQILGQKVEFLVSFYNNEISEKSEIFDDQFSVERPDGSNFTLKIRSTKLEDSAMYFCASSEDQGEKLFFGSGTQLSVL.

The V and J genes are TRBV19 and TRBJ1-2; D possibly corresponds to TRBD1 (6 bases). The CDR3 covers 15 residues. From germline, CDR1 is LNHDA and CDR2 SQIVND (reference sequence). The ends were cut back, 1 base at V and 6 bases at J, with 15 bases in the middle. The CDR3, as DNA: TGTGCCAGTAGTATAGTAGGAGGCAGGGGACATGGCTACACCTTC. Its protein is CASSIVGGRGHGYTF.

V usage is TRBV18 and J usage is TRBJ2-2; TRBD2 aligns across 8 bases. Germline V gene lookup returns CDR1 KGHSH and CDR2 LQKENI. The CDR3 runs 14 residues. Unmatched junction bases numbered 2, after V lost 2 bases and J lost 6 bases. The CDR3 loop is CASSPELAAGELFF. The CDR3 DNA follows: TGTGCCAGCTCACCAGAACTAGCGGCCGGGGAGCTGTTTTTT.

This clone was counted a few times. A much larger clonotype is one base distant, so this may be a read error. This chain connects TRBV12-3 or TRBV12-4 to TRBJ1-1; D ambiguous. This CDR3 has 12 residues. Trimming took off 5 bases at V and 3 bases at J, with 7 bases between the two ends. The CDR3 sequence is CASSIRDTEAFF. CDR3 coding DNA: TGTGCCAGCAGTATCCGGGACACTGAAGCTTTCTTT.

The chain has TRBV19 and TRBJ1-3; D is unresolved. Trimming took off 3 bases at V and 6 bases at J, with 6 bases between the two ends. CDR1 is LNHDA, CDR2 SQIVND, per germline (reference sequence). The CDR3 contains 12 residues. CDR3 in DNA: TGTGCCAGTAGTATGCTAGAAAACACCATATATTTT. This encodes CASSMLENTIYF.

The chain carries TRBV9 and TRBJ1-3; D is undetermined. Germline V gene sequence: CDR1 SGDLS, CDR2 YYNGEE. The V and J ends lost 0 bases and 0 bases respectively, with 10 bases between them. This CDR3 is built from 16 residues. The CDR3 sequence: CASSVAQQFSGNTIYF. The CDR3 nucleotides are TGTGCCAGCAGCGTAGCGCAACAGTTCTCTGGAAACACCATATATTTT.